This TCR beta chain appears in the sequencing data of a study of blood T cell repertoires in COVID-19 (dated by TCRdb to 2020 to 2021). In terms of the full investigation: Collaborator samples came from the United States, Italy and Spain and covered acute and convalescent phases of COVID-19. The material from the prospective study consisted of cDNA or gDNA derived from T cells, B-cell-depleted T cells, or PBMCs. Subjects who had been exposed to COVID-19, were actively infected with it, or had recovered from it provided the deeply sampled blood TCRbeta repertoires that made up the dataset. A freely available public database, intended as a resource for researchers studying the immune response to SARS-CoV-2, is where the repertoires were released. Samples came from the ongoing ImmuneRACE study (first 160 participants) plus 1,254 subjects from 6 global collaborators. Nearly every sample came with metadata listing a de-identified subject ID, COVID-19 status, age in years and sex. Where HLA class I and class II types were available, the types were taken from metadata supplied by the sample provider, not from assay-based typing. General conclusions and limits of the study: The amount of clinical and demographic metadata varied by source and participant and was provided uncurated.

Turning to this clone: Its antigen remains unidentified. Base quality data are lacking; no much larger clone is found one base away.

The immunoSEQ Assay, a bias-controlled multiplex PCR, was used to amplify TCRbeta CDR3 regions from genomic DNA. Under the source paper's analysis protocol: Nucleated cell counts per sample were estimated from amplification of reference gene primers within the assay. To quantify the absolute abundance of each unique TCRbeta CDR3 rearrangement, sequence reads were collapsed and filtered. For each sample, productive Simpson clonality was calculated by taking the square root of Simpson's diversity index across productive rearrangements. TCRdb's version of the immuneACCESS table is confined to in-frame rearrangements and falls short of the full clone set. An unresolved V gene accounts for under half of the shortfall where checked; the remainder is of unknown origin. V, J and clone size are taken as reported in that table, and D and trimming were inferred from the DNA itself. For this sample there are about 200,000 clones; 65% to 85% appear just once. The top ten constitute around 7.4% of the sample.

In the prospective study, participants were roughly 18 to 89 years old, resided in 20 to 30 geographic areas of the United States, and were enrolled through a virtual design. To assign participants to cohorts, the prospective study relied on clinical history that participants themselves reported in a screening survey and a study questionnaire. In the prospective study, whole blood, serum and a nasopharyngeal or oropharyngeal swab were collected from each participant by mobile phlebotomists. Over a roughly 2-month period, participants in the prospective study had the option of providing additional blood draws and questionnaires. Before DNA extraction, prospective study blood samples were shipped either frozen or at room temperature. CDR1 MNHEY and CDR2 SVGAGI are derived from the germline V gene. V ends up 2 bases short and J 8 bases short, with an unmatched junction base count of 5. From the cysteine up to the phenylalanine, the CDR3 has a length of 15 residues. The kept DNA is CDR3 alone, 45 bases in frame from the first base.

The rearrangement joined TRBV6-5 to TRBJ1-6, and TRBD1 matches 8 of the central bases. The sample comprised PBMCs or T cells enriched from blood (not recorded which). This TCR was recovered from a woman in her forties with acute COVID-19. The nucleotide sequence is TGTGCCAGCAGTTACCAGGGGGCTATCGATTCACCCCTCCACTTT. Protein translation: CASSYQGAIDSPLHF.